The clone carrying this T cell receptor (beta chain) is a singleton in its sample. The antigen is unknown. Time point of the sample: blood 2 weeks post-SBRT. Treatment given: 15 Gy SBRT to primary tumor, nephrectomy 4 weeks later. The tumor was a clear cell renal cell carcinoma. The data were produced by immunoSEQ multiplex PCR, yet TCRdb's version contains in-frame clones alone and is incomplete. The sample lists roughly 60,000 clones, 70% to 80% occurring once. This specimen comes from a study of radiation and T cells in renal cell carcinoma. For the study at large: Nephrectomy followed 15 Gy stereotactic body radiation by 4 weeks.

CDR3 length: 16 amino acids. V lost 2 bases and J lost 0, with 11 bases in between. CDR1 is SGDLS and CDR2 is YYNGEE in the germline V gene. General study findings and limits: No pretreatment tumor biopsies were available for baseline clonotypes. Top tumor clonotypes rose in blood 2 weeks post-radiation, then contracted.

Material: blood, obtained from a patient whose treatment included radiotherapy and nephrectomy. The TCR comes from a man aged 55 to 69 with renal cell carcinoma. The genes are TRBV9 and TRBJ2-2; D uncertain. The CDR3: CASSVGSPSNTGELFF. Here the CDR3 DNA reads TGTGCCAGCAGCGTGGGGTCCCCTTCGAACACCGGGGAGCTGTTTTTT.